The rows below give T cell receptor beta chains drawn from one sample of a study of blood T cell repertoires in COVID-19. Clones were sequenced by immunoSEQ multiplex PCR, and TCRdb holds only the in-frame ones, with some missing. The sample comprises approximately 300,000 clones, 85% to 90% of which are singletons, and about a tenth rests with the top ten. Sequenced input: PBMCs or T cells enriched from blood (not recorded which). The origin of the receptors is a young woman who had recovered from COVID-19. Both conserved end residues are part of each CDR3. D genes are given only for firm matches. Not every row has a clone size; where given, it reads once, few, many or a size class.

J,size,V,D,DNA,CDR3
TRBJ2-3,-,TRBV2,-,TGTGCCAGCAGTGAAATGCAGACAGATACGCAGTATTTT,CASSEMQTDTQYF
TRBJ1-1,once,TRBV4-1,-,TGCGCCAGCAGCCAAGGCCGGGGGGCGGGCACTGAAGCTTTCTTT,CASSQGRGAGTEAFF
TRBJ1-5,-,TRBV6-2/TRBV6-3,TRBD1,TGTGCCAGCAGTTCGGGACAGGGGGATCAGCCCCAGCATTTT,CASSSGQGDQPQHF
TRBJ2-3,-,TRBV19,TRBD1,TGTGCCAGTAATGACGGACAGGGTCAGGCAGATACGCAGTATTTT,CASNDGQGQADTQYF
TRBJ2-1,-,TRBV7-9,-,TGTGCCAGCAGCCCAATATGGAGACAGTTCCTTTGGGCTAATGAGCAGTTCTTC,CASSPIWRQFLWANEQFF
TRBJ2-7,once,TRBV2,-,TGTGCCAGCAGGTGGGACACCGGAACCTACGAGCAGTACTTC,CASRWDTGTYEQYF
TRBJ1-1,-,TRBV6-1,-,TGTGCCAGCAGTGACAGGGTTGGAGCTTTCTTT,CASSDRVGAFF
TRBJ1-2,-,TRBV4-1,TRBD1,TGCGCCAGCAGCCCTAGGGACAGACAACTATCTGGCTACACCTTC,CASSPRDRQLSGYTF
TRBJ2-2,-,TRBV5-8,TRBD2,TGTGCCAGCAGCTGGAGACTAGCGGGAGTAGCCGGGGAGCTGTTTTTT,CASSWRLAGVAGELFF
TRBJ1-1,few,TRBV19,-,TGTGCCACAAAGGGGGAAGACTACACTGAAGCTTTCTTT,CATKGEDYTEAFF
TRBJ2-3,-,TRBV19,-,TGTGCCAGTAGGTCGGGACAACGCCTCACAGATACGCAGTATTTT,CASRSGQRLTDTQYF
TRBJ1-1,-,TRBV11-1,TRBD1,TGTGCCAGCAGCCTATCAGACAGGGGGCGCGAAGCTTTCTTT,CASSLSDRGREAFF
TRBJ1-1,-,TRBV7-9,-,TGTGCCAGCACCGACCGGGGGGCGGGTGGTGAAGCTTTCTTT,CASTDRGAGGEAFF
TRBJ1-1,-,TRBV5-1,TRBD1,TGCGCCAGCAGCTCGACAGGGTCGGGTACTGAAGCTTTCTTT,CASSSTGSGTEAFF
TRBJ1-2,-,TRBV27,-,TGTGCCAGCAGTTACAGCACGACTAACTATGGCTACACCTTC,CASSYSTTNYGYTF
TRBJ1-5,few,TRBV27,-,TGTGCCAGCAGTTCACTACAGGGTAAGAACCAGCCCCAGCATTTT,CASSSLQGKNQPQHF
TRBJ1-5,-,TRBV7-9,TRBD1,TGTGCCAGCAGCTCGGGACAGCCCAATCAGCCCCAGCATTTT,CASSSGQPNQPQHF
TRBJ2-4,-,TRBV7-6,TRBD2,TGTGCCAGCAGCCCAGTACCGGGACTAGCGGGAGAGGCCAAAAACATTCAGTACTTC,CASSPVPGLAGEAKNIQYF
TRBJ2-1,-,TRBV5-1,-,TGCGCCAGCAGCTTGGCGGGTCTCGGTAGCAGGGCGTTCTTC,CASSLAGLGSRAFF
TRBJ2-5,-,TRBV2,-,TGTGCCAGCAGTCGGCTAGCGCTCCAGACCCAGTACTTC,CASSRLALQTQYF
TRBJ2-2,-,TRBV5-1,-,TGCGCCAGCAGCTCAGGGTTTGGGGACACCGGGGAGCTGTTTTTT,CASSSGFGDTGELFF
TRBJ2-7,-,TRBV27,TRBD2,TGTGCCAGCAGTCCACTCCGGACTAGCGGAATCTACGAGCAGTACTTC,CASSPLRTSGIYEQYF
TRBJ1-5,-,TRBV24-1,-,TGTGCCACCAGTGACACGGATCAGCCCCAGCATTTT,CATSDTDQPQHF
TRBJ2-1,-,TRBV6-2/TRBV6-3,TRBD2,TGTGCCAGCAGCCAACTCCTAGCGGGAGGACCATACAATGAGCAGTTCTTC,CASSQLLAGGPYNEQFF
TRBJ1-2,once,TRBV13,-,TGTGCCAGCAGCTTACGATTACAGGGTGATGGCTACACCTTC,CASSLRLQGDGYTF
TRBJ1-5,-,TRBV7-2,-,TGTGCCAGCAGCTTAGGAGTTCAAGTAGGCAATCAGCCCCAGCATTTT,CASSLGVQVGNQPQHF
TRBJ2-7,-,TRBV3-1/TRBV3-2,-,TGTGCCAGCAGCCAAGAAGAAGGGGGGGTCACTGTTTGGACCGAGCAGTACTTC,CASSQEEGGVTVWTEQYF
TRBJ1-3,-,TRBV11-2,-,TGTGCCAGCAGCTACAGGGTCGGTGGAAACACCATATATTTT,CASSYRVGGNTIYF
TRBJ1-4,-,TRBV4-1,-,TGCGCCAGCAGCCAAGCACAGCAAGAAAAACTGTTTTTT,CASSQAQQEKLFF
TRBJ1-5,-,TRBV6-6,-,TGTGCCAGCAGTACCCCAAGGAGGGTAGACAATCAGCCCCAGCATTTT,CASSTPRRVDNQPQHF
TRBJ2-2,few,TRBV19,-,TGTGCCAGTAGGCAGGCCGGCACGAACACCGGGGAGCTGTTTTTT,CASRQAGTNTGELFF
TRBJ1-2,-,TRBV18,-,TGTGCCAGCTCACAAAACAGGGATGGCTACACCTTC,CASSQNRDGYTF
TRBJ2-2,-,TRBV6-5,-,TGTGCCAGCGGAATACGCAGGGTAGACACCGGGGAGCTGTTTTTT,CASGIRRVDTGELFF
TRBJ1-1,-,TRBV6-1,-,TGTGCCAGCAGTGAAGCATATACTGAAGCTTTCTTT,CASSEAYTEAFF
TRBJ2-7,-,TRBV7-2,-,TGTGCCAGCCGCCGTGGGGGGATGAGTAGCGAGCAGTACTTC,CASRRGGMSSEQYF
TRBJ2-3,-,TRBV2,TRBD1,TGTGCCAGCAGTGTTCCCCGGCGGGGACAGGGGGGAGCAGATACGCAGTATTTT,CASSVPRRGQGGADTQYF
TRBJ1-1,-,TRBV7-3,-,TGTGCCAGCAGCCCCCAAGGGGGTTGGGGGAACACTGAAGCTTTCTTT,CASSPQGGWGNTEAFF
TRBJ1-1,-,TRBV18,-,TGTGCCAGCTCAAACACCGGAGGGGACACTGAAGCTTTCTTT,CASSNTGGDTEAFF
TRBJ1-1,-,TRBV9,TRBD1,TGTGCCAGCAGCGGACCCCAGCGGACAGGGGACACTGAAGCTTTCTTT,CASSGPQRTGDTEAFF
TRBJ2-1,-,TRBV28,TRBD2,TGTGCCAGCATTTCCGGCGGGAGGGCCTACAATGAGCAGTTCTTC,CASISGGRAYNEQFF
TRBJ2-1,-,TRBV5-4,TRBD2,TGTGCCAGCAGCCCTCGACTAGCGGGAGCCAATGAGCAGTTCTTC,CASSPRLAGANEQFF
TRBJ1-3,-,TRBV5-1,-,TGCGCCAGCAGCTTGGACCGGGACTCTGGAAACACCATATATTTT,CASSLDRDSGNTIYF
TRBJ2-1,-,TRBV9,-,TGTGCCAGCAGCCCAGACCGGGGTGAGCAGTTCTTC,CASSPDRGEQFF
TRBJ2-6,-,TRBV6-1,TRBD1,TGTGCCAGCAGTGACGACAGGGGGCTCGGGGCCAACGTCCTGACTTTC,CASSDDRGLGANVLTF
TRBJ1-2,-,TRBV5-8,TRBD1,TGTGCCAGCAGCTACCTCCAGGACAGGGCGGGCTACACCTTC,CASSYLQDRAGYTF
TRBJ1-6,-,TRBV18,-,TGTGCCAGCTCACCCAATTTCGGACTGAATAATTCACCCCTCCACTTT,CASSPNFGLNNSPLHF
TRBJ2-5,-,TRBV15,-,TGTGCCACCAGCGGGAACGGGGAGACCCAAGAGACCCAGTACTTC,CATSGNGETQETQYF